A single sample is the source of the 30 T cell receptor beta chains below, sequenced in a study of CD8+ T cells in alopecia areata. Reverse transcription of extracted RNA yielded cDNA, which provided the sequencing template. Method: immunoSEQ multiplex PCR; TCRdb's copy keeps in-frame clones and lacks some. This sample carries 90,000 to 100,000 clones, less than 50% of them seen once, and the ten largest clones take about 1.2%. Sequenced: CD4+ T cells sorted from blood. These receptors were obtained from a human donor with alopecia areata.

This clone showed up just a few times. J is TRBJ1-1 and V is TRBV20-1, with D unresolved. CDR3 length: 10 amino acids. The germline V gene has CDR1 DFQATT and CDR2 SNEGSKA (reference sequence). Between the trimmed V and J ends, which lost 2 bases and 5 bases, there was a span of 3 bases. The CDR3 loop reads CSARRTEAFF. Here the CDR3 DNA reads TGCAGTGCTAGAAGAACTGAAGCTTTCTTT.

This clone was counted a few times. The chain employs TRBV19 and TRBJ2-1; 10 bases fit TRBD2. The ends lost 6 bases at V and 4 bases at J; junction bases unmatched: 9. Germline values: CDR1 LNHDA, CDR2 SQIVND (reference sequence). The CDR3 covers 16 residues. CDR3 loop: CASRIASGSQYNEQFF. As DNA, the CDR3 is TGTGCCAGTAGGATCGCTAGCGGGAGCCAATACAATGAGCAGTTCTTC.

This chain joins TRBV7-9 and TRBJ1-1, with D hard to call. Trimming removed 5 bases at V and 1 base at J, with 5 bases between. The CDR3 is 12 residues long. Per germline, CDR1 SEHNR and CDR2 FQNEAQ (reference sequence). The CDR3 is CASSKPNTEAFF. As DNA, the CDR3 is TGTGCCAGCAGCAAACCGAACACTGAAGCTTTCTTT.

The chain combines TRBV2 with TRBJ2-2; no firm D call. V was cut by 2 bases and J by 1 base, with 14 bases left in between. Germline V gene sequence: CDR1 SNHLY, CDR2 FYNNEI. The CDR3 totals 17 residues. The CDR3 reads CASSELSVRMNTGELFF. In DNA, the CDR3 is TGTGCCAGCAGTGAACTGTCCGTCAGGATGAACACCGGGGAGCTGTTTTTT.

V gene TRBV2 combines with J gene TRBJ1-1; a weak D match, TRBD1 (6 bases). V was shortened by 4 bases and J by 1 base, with 10 bases between the two germline ends. The CDR3 has 14 residues. Germline CDR1 is SNHLY and CDR2 is FYNNEI. CDR3 nucleotides: TGTGCCAGCAGTGCTGACAGGTGGAACACTGAAGCTTTCTTT. This translates into CASSADRWNTEAFF.

The chain uses TRBV29-1 and TRBJ2-7, with 8 bases fitting TRBD1. The V segment lost 6 bases and the J segment 6 bases; nucleotides outside the gene matches: 10. The CDR3 covers 13 residues. Per the germline V gene, CDR1 is SQVTM and CDR2 is ANQGSEA. The CDR3 coding sequence is TGCAGCGTCCTCCCAGGACAGGGAACCGAGCAGTACTTC. Translating gives CSVLPGQGTEQYF.

This clone was detected once. J is TRBJ1-6 and V is TRBV7-2; D ambiguous. V lost 1 base and J 5 bases, leaving 15 bases between the germline ends. Germline assignment: CDR1 SGHTA and CDR2 FQGNSA. The CDR3 length is 17 residues. CDR3 in DNA: TGTGCCAGCAGCTTAGTCCCGACACATCTTGATAATTCACCCCTCCACTTT. Translating it yields CASSLVPTHLDNSPLHF.

This clone was observed a handful of times. This chain links TRBV2 with TRBJ2-5, with D unclear. The CDR3 loop spans 13 amino acids. Germline V gene sequence: CDR1 SNHLY, CDR2 FYNNEI. Trimming pared 6 bases from V and 0 bases from J, leaving 8 bases between. The CDR3 sequence: CASSRTYQETQYF. CDR3 in DNA: TGTGCCAGCAGCCGGACCTACCAAGAGACCCAGTACTTC.

This clone was seen only once. The chain employs TRBV23-1 and TRBJ2-7; 9 nucleotides line up with TRBD2. TRBV23-1 is an ORF; its function is uncertain. This CDR3 has 15 amino acids. The trim removed 8 bases at V and 3 bases at J, leaving 11 bases unmatched. DNA for the CDR3: TGCGCCAGCCCCTGCGGCACTAGCGGGTACTACGAGCAGTACTTC. Its translation is CASPCGTSGYYEQYF.

Comment on this clone: One junction end disagrees with the germline gene, perhaps due to a read error. The chain links TRBV5-1 to TRBJ2-6, with TRBD2 as a possible D gene (5 bases). The CDR3 loop spans 17 amino acids. CDR1 is SGHRS, CDR2 YFSETQ, per germline. In DNA form, the CDR3 reads TGCGCCAACAGCCAGAGGGTACTAGTCTCTGGGGCCAACGTCCTGACTTTC. Protein: CANSQRVLVSGANVLTF. Complete variable domain (other parts from reference TRBV5-1 and TRBJ2-6): KAGVTQTPRYLIKTRGQQVTLSCSPISGHRSVSWYQQTPGQGLQFLFEYFSETQRNKGNFPGRFSGRQFSNSRSEMNVSTLELGDSALYLCANSQRVLVSGANVLTFGAGSRLTVL.

This rearrangement joins TRBV30 to TRBJ2-5; D unresolved. Germline V gene data show CDR1 as GTSNPN and CDR2 as SVGIG (reference sequence). The CDR3 loop spans 12 amino acids. Trimming removed 0 bases from V and 4 bases from J, with 6 bases in between. CDR3 protein: CAWSVVLETQYF. The CDR3 DNA follows: TGTGCCTGGAGTGTAGTATTAGAGACCCAGTACTTC.

In this sample, this clone turned up a few times. The rearrangement links TRBV27 to TRBJ2-1; TRBD2 matches at 7 bases. This CDR3 spans 14 amino acids. V shed 6 bases and J 6 bases; nucleotides not matched to a gene: 8. The germline CDR1 and CDR2 sequences are MNHEY and SMNVEV (reference sequence). In DNA, the CDR3 is TGTGCCAGCAGCCAAAAGACTAGCCGCAATGAGCAGTTCTTC. This gives the protein CASSQKTSRNEQFF.

The chain couples TRBV4-1 to TRBJ1-4; the D gene is possibly TRBD1 (5 bases). CDR3 length equals 15 residues. V lost 0 bases, J lost 8 bases, and 13 bases lay in between. Germline loops: CDR1 MGHRA, CDR2 YSYEKL. The CDR3 spells CASSQDGQGDEKLFF. DNA for the CDR3: TGCGCCAGCAGCCAAGATGGGCAGGGTGACGAAAAACTGTTTTTT.

This clone was seen more than once but under ten times. The chain employs TRBV6-6 and TRBJ1-1; D gene ambiguous. Germline V lookup: CDR1 MNHNY, CDR2 SVGAGI (reference sequence). The V end lost 5 bases, the J end lost 1 base, and 5 bases lay between the germline ends. The CDR3 has 12 amino acids. This CDR3 reads CASSRRNTEAFF. CDR3 nucleotides: TGTGCCAGCAGTCGACGGAACACTGAAGCTTTCTTT.

This chain joins TRBV27 and TRBJ1-1, with 7 nucleotides matching TRBD1. The CDR3 totals 13 residues. Germline V gene lookup returns CDR1 MNHEY and CDR2 SMNVEV (reference sequence). The ends lost 5 bases at V and 8 bases at J; junction bases unmatched: 8. This CDR3 reads CASSPGDRQEAFF. For the CDR3, the DNA is TGTGCCAGCAGTCCGGGGGACAGACAAGAAGCTTTCTTT.

This chain links TRBV7-8 with TRBJ1-1; D call uncertain. Trimming shortened V by 2 bases and J by 10 bases, and 11 bases separated the two germline ends. The CDR3 is 12 amino acids. Looked up from germline, CDR1 is SGHVS and CDR2 is FQNEAQ. For the CDR3, the DNA is TGTGCCAGCAGCTTAATTGAAATAGCAGCTTTCTTT. It translates to CASSLIEIAAFF.

This clone was detected only once. This rearrangement joins TRBV30 to TRBJ2-5; 10 bases agree with TRBD1. CDR1 is GTSNPN, CDR2 SVGIG, per germline (reference sequence). CDR3 size: 15 residues. V dropped 5 bases and J dropped 2; count of bases not matched to a gene: 8. CDR3 in amino acids: CAWGLGTGAQETQYF. CDR3 nucleotide sequence: TGTGCCTGGGGCCTCGGGACAGGGGCGCAAGAGACCCAGTACTTC. Drawing the rest from reference TRBV30 and TRBJ2-5, the complete variable domain is SQTIHQWPATLVQPVGSPLSLECTVEGTSNPNLYWYRQAAGRGLQLLFYSVGIGQISSEVPQNLSASRPQDRQFILSSKKLLLSDSGFYLCAWGLGTGAQETQYFGPGTRLLVL.

In its sample, this clone was seen once. The chain combines TRBV5-1 with TRBJ1-2, with unresolved D. V shed 5 bases and J shed 0 bases, with 14 bases lying between them. Germline V CDR1 and CDR2: SGHRS, YFSETQ. The CDR3 loop spans 15 amino acids. CDR3 in amino acids: CASREVSSANYGYTF. CDR3 DNA sequence: TGCGCCAGCAGGGAGGTCAGCTCAGCTAACTATGGCTACACCTTC.

The rearrangement uses TRBV28 and TRBJ2-7; 12 bases match TRBD2. Germline V gene sequence: CDR1 MDHEN, CDR2 SYDVKM. The V and J ends lost 5 bases and 4 bases, in that order; junction bases with no gene match: 9. The CDR3 contains 16 residues. The CDR3 nucleotides are TGTGCCAGCAGTACTACTTGGACTAGCGGGAAGTACGAGCAGTACTTC. It encodes CASSTTWTSGKYEQYF.

This rearrangement joins TRBV7-2 to TRBJ2-1; 11 bases are a match to TRBD2. The trim removed 4 bases at V and 10 bases at J, leaving 12 bases unmatched. Germline loops: CDR1 SGHTA, CDR2 FQGNSA. This CDR3 has 16 amino acids. The CDR3 DNA reads as TGTGCCAGCAGCTCAAAACTAGCGGGGGCCTTAGGAGAGCAGTTCTTC. Its translation is CASSSKLAGALGEQFF.

The V call is TRBV28, the J call TRBJ2-7; no definite D call. Germline CDR1 reads MDHEN; CDR2 reads SYDVKM. This CDR3 is 12 amino acids long. Between the trimmed V and J ends, which lost 3 bases and 5 bases, there was a span of 8 bases. The DNA for the CDR3 is TGTGCCAGCAGTTTGGCAGGCCACGAGCAGTACTTC. Translation gives CASSLAGHEQYF.

This clone appeared a single time. The V and J genes are TRBV6-1 and TRBJ2-7, with TRBD1 matching 8 bases. This CDR3 is 13 amino acids long. Per germline, CDR1 MNHNS and CDR2 SASEGT. Losses at the gene ends were 6 bases for V and 2 bases for J; bases not matched to a gene: 3. The CDR3 is CASSMTGAYEQYF. The CDR3 DNA reads TGTGCCAGCAGCATGACAGGGGCCTACGAGCAGTACTTC.

This clone was detected only a few times. The chain has TRBV7-2 and TRBJ2-3; 9 bases match TRBD2. This CDR3 contains 18 residues. Germline CDR1 SGHTA, CDR2 FQGNSA. Losses at the gene ends were 3 bases for V and 0 bases for J; bases not matched to a gene: 10. CDR3 in DNA: TGTGCCAGCAGCTTCCCGAATAGCGGGGGCCCAAGCACAGATACGCAGTATTTT. Translating it yields CASSFPNSGGPSTDTQYF.

This clone has just a few counts. This chain links TRBV18 with TRBJ2-3; perhaps D is TRBD1 or TRBD2 (5 bases each). V gave up 5 bases and J gave up 6 bases, with 12 bases separating them. Germline-derived CDR1 and CDR2 are KGHSH and LQKENI. CDR3 length equals 13 residues. CDR3 sequence (DNA): TGTGCCAGCTCAGCAACCAGGGACGATACGCAGTATTTT. It is translated as CASSATRDDTQYF.

This clone was observed a single time. V and J are TRBV6-6 and TRBJ2-7; 11 bases agree with TRBD1. Germline CDR1 MNHNY, CDR2 SVGAGI (reference sequence). This CDR3 has 13 amino acids. The ends lost 5 bases at V and 6 bases at J; junction bases unmatched: 3. The CDR3 protein is CASSRGQGAEQYF. The CDR3 DNA reads as TGTGCCAGCAGTCGAGGACAGGGGGCCGAGCAGTACTTC.

This clone occurred a few times. Other DNA variants within this sample encode the same CDR3. CDR3 DNA: TGTGCCAGCAGCAGCCAGGGTCTAGAGACCCAGTACTTC. Its translation: CASSSQGLETQYF. V usage is TRBV11-2 and J usage is TRBJ2-5; D is possibly TRBD1 (5 bases). V shed 5 bases and J shed 4 bases, with 11 bases lying between them. This CDR3 is 13 amino acids long. Germline V gives CDR1 SGHAT, CDR2 FQNNGV.

Only a few counts were recorded for this clone. J is TRBJ2-1 and V is TRBV28, with D possibly being TRBD1 or TRBD2 (7 bases each). Trimming took off 2 bases at V and 7 bases at J, with 27 bases between the two ends. Germline V gives CDR1 MDHEN, CDR2 SYDVKM. There are 19 residues in the CDR3. The CDR3 here is CASSLRDWEGARADNEQFF. The CDR3 DNA reads as TGTGCCAGCAGTTTAAGGGATTGGGAGGGGGCTAGAGCGGATAATGAGCAGTTCTTC.

This clone appeared a few times. This chain connects TRBV5-4 to TRBJ2-1, with a weak D call TRBD2 (6 bases). V was trimmed by 4 bases and J by 3 bases, leaving 20 bases between them. The CDR3 has 17 residues. From germline, CDR1 is SGHNT and CDR2 YYREEE (reference sequence). The CDR3 nucleotides are TGTGCCAGCAGCCCCAAACGGGGCGGGGAACTCTACAATGAGCAGTTCTTC. This gives the protein CASSPKRGGELYNEQFF.

This clone is judged medium-sized (0.01 to 0.1%). This chain links TRBV18 with TRBJ1-1; D is ambiguous. Between the trimmed V and J ends, which lost 3 bases and 11 bases, there was a span of 13 bases. Germline CDR1 and CDR2: KGHSH and LQKENI. The CDR3 is 12 amino acids. The chain's CDR3 is CASSPDLIGAFF. For the CDR3, the DNA is TGTGCCAGCTCACCGGACCTGATTGGGGCTTTCTTT.

The chain couples TRBV7-2 to TRBJ1-1; D uncertain. V dropped 0 bases and J dropped 7 bases, with 9 bases sitting between them. The CDR3 runs 13 residues. Germline loops: CDR1 SGHTA, CDR2 FQGNSA. This chain's CDR3 is CASSLALFGEAFF. For the CDR3, the DNA is TGTGCCAGCAGCTTAGCATTGTTTGGTGAAGCTTTCTTT. The full variable domain, in which reference TRBV7-2 and TRBJ1-1 provide the parts outside the CDR3, is GAGVSQSPSNKVTEKGKDVELRCDPISGHTALYWYRQSLGQGLEFLIYFQGNSAPDKSGLPSDRFSAERTGGSVSTLTIQRTQQEDSAVYLCASSLALFGEAFFGQGTRLTVV.